This T cell receptor beta chain was documented in a study of T cell responses to AZD1222 COVID-19 vaccine (dated by TCRdb to the early 2020s). Regarding the study in general: AZD1222 recipients whose second dose came at about 4 weeks and those whose second dose came at about 12 weeks were combined into one group, since spike-specific TCR depth and breadth did not differ between the two schedules. TCR sequencing was performed for about 250 trial participants, of whom 200 to 220 were given two doses of AZD1222 and some 25 were given two doses of MenACWY control vaccine. Trial participants were enrolled by age into subgroups of 18-55, 56-69 and 70-plus years, and around 150, 29 and 61 TCR-sequenced participants, respectively, were included in these subgroups.

The CDR3 regions of human TCRbeta chains were analyzed by immunosequencing. Per the authors' processing: TCRs in the repertoires were matched against a reference library of SARS-CoV-2-specific TCRs that had been generated with the MIRA antigen-specificity platform. Breadth was defined as the fraction of unique TCRs that were SARS-CoV-2-associated. Depth was defined as the fraction of total T cells that were SARS-CoV-2-associated. Using the MIRA data, each spike-specific TCR was mapped to the spike region that the TCR reacts to and placed in a CD4 or CD8 class. Log10-transformed breadth and depth values were compared by one-way ANOVA with Sidak's multiple comparisons tests. What TCRdb holds here is the immuneACCESS table cut down to in-frame rearrangements. Part of the clones is not present; checked against another copy, under half of the missing clones reflect an unresolved V gene, and the others are unexplained. V and J calls and clone size are copied from that table; D and trimming were computed from the DNA. In this sample the table shows 100,000 to 150,000 clones, approximately 90% of which occur a single time. The top ten clones comprise 7.2% of the sample.

The time point label corresponds to: baseline before first vaccination. Samples from vaccinated people were obtained from the UK trials COV001 and COV002, which included a single-blind randomized controlled phase 2/3 trial of AZD1222 (ChAdOx1 nCoV-19) in healthy adults. For TCRbeta chain sequencing, PBMC samples were collected from trial participants at day 0 and at day 28 after the second dose. Trimming at the junction amounts to 4 bases on V and 5 bases on J, and the germline ends lie 14 bases apart. The CDR1 and CDR2 encoded by the germline V gene are SGHVS and FQNEAQ. Including the terminal cysteine and phenylalanine, the CDR3 comprises 15 residues. The read is trimmed to its CDR3 DNA, 45 bases read in frame from base 1. Results the study describes overall, beyond this receptor: Spike-specific TCR breadth and depth rose significantly after two AZD1222 doses compared with day 0 and with MenACWY recipients. Conclusions about previously exposed vaccinees are limited because only 5 or 6 AZD1222 recipients were SARS-CoV-2 seropositive at baseline. Epitopes outside the regions mutated in the B.1.351 and B.1.1.7 variants were reportedly recognized by nearly half of the unique spike-specific TCRs. The whole spike protein was spanned by vaccine-associated CD4 TCRs, and dominant responses were seen in regions 160-218 and 743-854. Participants were mostly white British and included more females than males, and it was suggested by the authors that clonal diversity may have been underestimated. In the small 56-69-year group, the increase in depth fell short of significance, most likely because of low power. Because no samples from the day 14 peak response were available, repertoires could be characterized only after the peak T cell response.

This clone has a single count. The antigen this receptor binds is unknown. Qualities for individual bases were not recorded, and no much larger clone is one base off. Sample: peripheral blood, taken on day 0 of AZD1222 vaccination. The receptor's source is an adult in good health. The sequence is built from TRBV7-8 and TRBJ2-2; TRBD2 is a possible D gene, resting on 6 matching bases. The DNA sequence reads TGTGCCAGCAGCTCGCGGAGGGCCGGTACCGGGGAGCTGTTTTTT. It codes for CASSSRRAGTGELFF.